The 15 T cell receptor beta chains below come from one sample, sequenced in a study of shared clonotypes between healthy human individuals (TCRdb year 2020). The protocol used for the library was the immunoSEQ multiplex PCR assay. Entries here come from immuneACCESS through TCRdb and include only in-frame sequences with V and J called. Some clones fail to appear in such tables; in the studies checked, an unresolved V gene covers under half of the shortfall, and the cause of the remainder is unknown. This sample comprises over a million clones, more than 95% of them detected only once. Of the sample, about 1.2% is held by the ten largest clones. Material for sequencing was naive CD4+ T cells sorted from blood. The sample's cell subset or site label, decoded: CD45RA+ positively selected. These receptor sequences come from a man younger than 40 in good health.

For this clone: The same CDR3 can be traced to other DNA sequences in this sample. The chain uses TRBV28 and TRBJ2-3; D is ambiguous. Germline CDR1 and CDR2: MDHEN and SYDVKM. Trimming pared 5 bases from V and 3 bases from J, leaving 6 bases between. The CDR3 is made up of 12 amino acids. DNA for the CDR3: TGTGCCAGCAGTCTCGGGACAGATACGCAGTATTTT. It encodes CASSLGTDTQYF.

This chain joins TRBV11-2 and TRBJ2-1; a possible D gene is TRBD1 (6 bases). Per germline, CDR1 SGHAT and CDR2 FQNNGV. Trimming cost V 5 bases and J 1 base, with 9 bases left between them. The length of the CDR3 is 14 residues. The CDR3 loop reads CASSVTGSYNEQFF. The CDR3 DNA is TGTGCCAGCAGCGTGACAGGATCCTACAATGAGCAGTTCTTC.

V and J are TRBV21-1 and TRBJ2-1; the table's D call, TRBD2, has no DNA check behind it. TRBV21-1 is shown as a pseudogene. CDR3 length: 17 residues. The CDR3: CASSNLAGKGSSNEQFF. In DNA form, the CDR3 reads TGTGCCAGCAGCAATTTAGCGGGAAAAGGGTCTAGCAATGAGCAGTTCTTC.

This clone was detected a few times. The chain carries TRBV9 and TRBJ2-1; D perhaps matches TRBD1 (5 bases). Germline CDR1 SGDLS, CDR2 YYNGEE. Trimming pared 1 base from V and 8 bases from J, leaving 13 bases between. The CDR3 length is 14 residues. The CDR3 here is CASSVQGTRDEQFF. The CDR3 DNA reads as TGTGCCAGCAGCGTACAGGGAACTCGCGATGAGCAGTTCTTC.

A remark on this clone: At the DNA level, this CDR3 is encoded by other sequences in the same sample as well. DNA for the CDR3: TGTGCCAGCAGAAGGGGGCTGAACACTGAAGCTTTCTTT. Translation: CASRRGLNTEAFF. The V and J genes are TRBV2 and TRBJ1-1, with TRBD1 matching over 7 bases. The CDR3 has 13 amino acids. CDR1 and CDR2 (germline): SNHLY, FYNNEI. V dropped 6 bases and J dropped 0; count of bases not matched to a gene: 1.

This CDR3 is CASSDREGRGVNQPQHF. The CDR3, as DNA: TGTGCCAGCAGTGATAGGGAGGGGAGAGGCGTCAATCAGCCCCAGCATTTT. The rearrangement links TRBV6-1 to TRBJ1-5, with D possibly being TRBD1 (5 bases). Germline V gives CDR1 MNHNS, CDR2 SASEGT. CDR3 length equals 17 residues. Trimming cost V 3 bases and J 3 bases, with 18 bases left between them.

The chain links TRBV19 to TRBJ2-3, with TRBD2 identical over 10 bases. The CDR3 totals 16 residues. V shed 7 bases and J 3 bases; nucleotides not matched to a gene: 10. The germline CDR1 and CDR2 sequences are LNHDA and SQIVND (reference sequence). The CDR3 DNA reads as TGTGCCAGTAAATTCGCTAGCGGGAGATCGACAGATACGCAGTATTTT. It yields the protein CASKFASGRSTDTQYF.

The genes are TRBV27 and TRBJ2-3, with 9 bases identical to TRBD1. Germline values: CDR1 MNHEY, CDR2 SMNVEV (reference sequence). The J segment lost 5 bases and the V segment lost 5 bases, leaving 14 bases of the junction unmatched. The CDR3 contains 17 residues. CDR3 sequence reads: CASSPLRGQGLRDTQYF. In DNA form, the CDR3 reads TGTGCCAGCAGTCCCCTGAGGGGACAGGGTTTAAGAGATACGCAGTATTTT.

CDR3 in amino acids: CASSSGTGGNTGELFF. The CDR3 DNA reads as TGCGCCAGCAGCTCCGGGACAGGGGGAAACACCGGGGAGCTGTTTTTT. The chain carries TRBV5-1 and TRBJ2-2; 11 bases are shared with TRBD1. V was pared by 3 bases and J by 2 bases, with 3 bases of the junction left unmatched. Germline V gene sequence: CDR1 SGHRS, CDR2 YFSETQ. CDR3 size: 16 residues.

The sample holds one count of this clone. The chain employs TRBV7-9 and TRBJ2-7; tentative D call: TRBD2 (6 bases). This CDR3 is 14 amino acids long. Germline CDR1 SEHNR, CDR2 FQNEAQ (reference sequence). The V end was cut by 5 bases, the J end by 0 bases, with 11 bases between. CDR3 loop: CASSRPGDSYEQYF. The CDR3 bases are TGTGCCAGCAGCCGGCCGGGGGACTCCTACGAGCAGTACTTC.

V gene TRBV7-2 combines with J gene TRBJ2-3; D uncertain. This CDR3 spans 16 amino acids. Germline V lookup: CDR1 SGHTA, CDR2 FQGNSA. The germline V and J ends were trimmed by 7 bases and 3 bases, with 20 bases remaining between them. This chain's CDR3 is CASIPGPGRATDTQYF. The CDR3 DNA reads TGTGCCAGCATTCCCGGCCCGGGTCGGGCTACAGATACGCAGTATTTT.

V is TRBV9 and J is TRBJ2-3; D is perhaps TRBD1 (5 bases). Trimming left V 0 bases short and J 5 bases short, with 13 bases between. Germline CDR1 and CDR2: SGDLS and YYNGEE. The CDR3 loop spans 15 amino acids. DNA of the CDR3: TGTGCCAGCAGCGTAGAGGGCAGGGAAGGAGATACGCAGTATTTT. It specifies CASSVEGREGDTQYF. The full variable domain, completed using reference TRBV9 and TRBJ2-3, is DSGVTQTPKHLITATGQRVTLRCSPRSGDLSVYWYQQSLDQGLQFLIQYYNGEERAKGNILERFSAQQFPDLHSELNLSSLELGDSALYFCASSVEGREGDTQYFGPGTRLTVL.

This sequence joins TRBV7-2 and TRBJ2-7; 12 nucleotides agree with TRBD2. V lost 5 bases to trimming and J lost 2 bases; unmatched junction nucleotides: 13. The length of the CDR3 is 18 residues. Germline CDR1 is SGHTA and CDR2 is FQGNSA. CDR3 sequence: CASSKLSTTSGSAYEQYF. The CDR3 nucleotides read TGTGCCAGCAGCAAACTTTCTACGACTAGCGGGAGTGCCTACGAGCAGTACTTC.

This chain joins TRBV6-1 and TRBJ2-5, with TRBD2 matching 8 bases. CDR1 is MNHNS, CDR2 SASEGT, per germline. V was clipped by 6 bases and J by 5 bases; unmatched bases: 8. The CDR3 spans 14 residues. This CDR3 is CASRTGLGRETQYF. CDR3 coding DNA: TGTGCCAGCAGAACGGGACTAGGGAGGGAGACCCAGTACTTC.

The rearrangement links TRBV28 to TRBJ2-2; 7 bases are shared with TRBD2. Per germline, CDR1 MDHEN and CDR2 SYDVKM. This CDR3 is built from 17 residues. Germline trimming cut 5 bases from V and 2 bases from J; bases unmatched to any gene: 11. The CDR3 sequence is CASSGGLLAFNTGELFF. In nucleotides, the CDR3 is TGTGCCAGCAGTGGGGGACTATTAGCTTTCAACACCGGGGAGCTGTTTTTT.